This record covers a single TCR beta chain. This entry comes from a study of blood T cell repertoires in COVID-19. Profiling relied on immunoSEQ multiplex PCR, and the TCRdb table lists in-frame clones only, not all of them. The sample includes almost 250,000 clones, 80% to 90% of them seen just once. CDR3 length equals 14 residues. Germline CDR1 is MNHEY and CDR2 is SVGAGI. V was clipped by 4 bases and J by 12 bases; unmatched bases: 6. The TCR comes from a woman in her thirties who had recovered from COVID-19. J is TRBJ2-1 and V is TRBV6-5, with 13 positions matching TRBD2. Sequencing was carried out using PBMCs or T cells enriched from blood (not recorded which). CDR3 residues: CASSLGTSGTGQFF. The CDR3 nucleotides are TGTGCCAGCAGTTTGGGGACTAGCGGGACCGGGCAGTTCTTC.